This TCR beta chain was found in a study of blood T cell repertoires in COVID-19. Study details: Collection of acute and convalescent COVID-19 samples took place in the United States, Italy and Spain. The cDNA or gDNA used as material had been derived from T cells, B-cell-depleted T cells, or PBMCs.

Study processing details: Reference gene primers were amplified, and this amplification served to estimate nucleated cell counts. This table comes from immunoSEQ multiplex PCR, and its TCRdb copy is limited to in-frame clones, with some not included. V and J calls and clone size are given by that table; D and trimming were obtained from the DNA. The sample has fewer than 200,000 clones, about 74% seen once. Germline assignment: CDR1 LNHDA and CDR2 SQIVND (reference sequence). The ends were cut back, 6 bases at V and 3 bases at J, with 15 bases in the middle. CDR3 length equals 15 residues. This receptor was obtained from a man aged 60 to 75 with acute or convalescent COVID-19. Sequenced sample: peripheral blood. This chain joins TRBV19 and TRBJ1-5; TRBD1 might be the D (6 bases). The CDR3: CASSSQGRDNQPQHF. For the CDR3, the DNA is TGTGCCAGTAGCTCCCAGGGGAGGGACAATCAGCCCCAGCATTTT.